Following are 7 T cell receptor beta chains from one sample sequenced in a study of cytomegalovirus exposure and HLA in healthy donors. PCR involved 60 Vbeta and 13 Jbeta primers. The protocol was immunoSEQ multiplex PCR, while the TCRdb copy is restricted to in-frame clones and leaves out a portion. The data contain 150,000 to 180,000 clones, roughly 80% of them singletons. The sequenced sample was PBMCs. The receptors here all came from a man aged 30 to 45 in good health and CMV-seropositive.

CDR3 in amino acids: CASRGVKGQVTRNEQYF. In DNA form, the CDR3 reads TGTGCCAGCAGAGGGGTAAAGGGACAGGTTACGAGGAACGAGCAGTACTTC. The V and J genes are TRBV28 and TRBJ2-7; TRBD1 aligns across 8 bases. In germline, CDR1 is MDHEN, CDR2 SYDVKM. V gave up 6 bases and J gave up 5 bases; unmatched junction bases: 18. This CDR3 comprises 17 residues.

The J gene is TRBJ2-1, the V gene TRBV7-3; 9 bases are a match to TRBD2. V shed 5 bases, J shed 13 bases, and the junction held 9 bases outside the gene matches. The CDR3 is 13 residues long. Germline V gene sequence: CDR1 SGHTA, CDR2 FQGTGA. This chain's CDR3 is CASSGASGEIQFF. CDR3 in DNA: TGTGCCAGCAGCGGGGCTAGCGGGGAAATTCAGTTCTTC.

The chain joins TRBV5-1 to TRBJ2-5; tentative D call: TRBD2 (5 bases). The germline V gene encodes CDR1 SGHRS and CDR2 YFSETQ. The CDR3 length is 15 residues. Deletions cut 3 bases from V and 2 bases from J, with 14 bases between. CDR3 sequence: CASSSEGQKQETQYF. The CDR3 bases are TGCGCCAGCAGCTCTGAGGGCCAGAAACAAGAGACCCAGTACTTC. The full variable domain, with the rest looked up from reference TRBV5-1 and TRBJ2-5, is KAGVTQTPRYLIKTRGQQVTLSCSPISGHRSVSWYQQTPGQGLQFLFEYFSETQRNKGNFPGRFSGRQFSNSRSEMNVSTLELGDSALYLCASSSEGQKQETQYFGPGTRLLVL.

The chain joins TRBV10-3 to TRBJ1-1, with D possibly TRBD1 on 6 matching bases. The V gene lost 6 bases and the J gene lost 3 bases, with 11 bases spanning the gap. The CDR3 length is 13 residues. CDR1 and CDR2 (germline): ENHRY, SYGVKD. The chain's CDR3 is CAIRWDTDTEAFF. CDR3 nucleotide sequence: TGTGCCATCAGATGGGACACCGACACTGAAGCTTTCTTT.

This chain connects TRBV7-9 to TRBJ2-7; maybe TRBD1 (6 bases). CDR1 is SEHNR and CDR2 is FQNEAQ in the germline V gene (reference sequence). The CDR3 is 16 residues long. Trimming left V 0 bases short and J 6 bases short, with 18 bases between. In DNA form, the CDR3 reads TGTGCCAGCAGCTTAGCCAACAGTCCTAACAGGGTCGAGCAGTACTTC. Protein: CASSLANSPNRVEQYF.

This chain joins TRBV7-8 and TRBJ2-7, with D perhaps matching TRBD1 (6 bases). The CDR3 has 16 amino acids. CDR1 is SGHVS, CDR2 FQNEAQ, per germline. The V and J ends lost 1 base and 3 bases respectively, with 16 bases between them. CDR3 residues: CASSLGNREVRYEQYF. In nucleotides, the CDR3 is TGTGCCAGCAGCTTAGGCAACAGGGAAGTGCGCTACGAGCAGTACTTC.

The rearrangement uses TRBV28 and TRBJ1-1; D possibly corresponds to TRBD1 (5 bases). Germline values: CDR1 MDHEN, CDR2 SYDVKM. V dropped 7 bases and J dropped 4 bases, with 19 bases sitting between them. The CDR3 has 15 amino acids. The CDR3 loop reads CASTIRRGWRTEAFF. DNA of the CDR3: TGTGCCAGCACCATCCGGAGGGGTTGGCGCACTGAAGCTTTCTTT.